The 5 T cell receptor beta chains reported below all come from one sample, sequenced in a study of CD8 T cells in ankylosing spondylitis (TCRdb year 2017). Overall study results and their limits: Blood from ankylosing spondylitis patients appeared to be characterized by a TCR beta motif composed of 7 to 9 highly homologous amino acid variants.

No antigen has been identified for these receptors. Library preparation used 5' RACE. Instrument used: Illumina HiSeq 2500. TCRdb itself trimmed the public reads at Q25 with fastp, ran MiXCR and retained productive beta chains. A single entry per CDR3 protein holds the most common genes and DNA from its merged rows. For this sample the table gives 700,000 to 1,000,000 distinct CDR3 sequences, of which over 9.5% were detected only once. Jointly, the top ten make up approximately 0.46% of the sample. The sequenced sample was blood, either unsorted or a sorted T cell fraction (not recorded which). Receptor source: a male donor with ankylosing spondylitis.

The table lists this clonotype with a few counts. V usage is TRBV6-5 and J usage is TRBJ2-7, with 8 nucleotides matching TRBD2. Trimming took 1 base from V and 6 from J; bases not matched to a gene: 5. The V gene's germline CDR1 is MNHEY and CDR2 SVGAGI. The CDR3 runs to 14 residues. Here the CDR3 reads CASSYFGSGGEQYF. The CDR3 nucleotides are TGTGCCAGCAGTTACTTCGGGAGCGGGGGCGAGCAGTACTTC.

This clonotype was recorded many times. The chain carries TRBV5-6 and TRBJ2-7; a weak D match, TRBD2 (5 bases). The germline V gene encodes CDR1 SGHDT and CDR2 YYEEEE. The ends were cut back, 1 base at V and 6 bases at J, with 11 bases in the middle. This CDR3 has 13 residues. The CDR3 DNA follows: TGTGCCAGCAGCTTGTGGCTAGCTCCCGAGCAGTACTTC. Translation gives CASSLWLAPEQYF. The full variable domain, rest sourced from reference TRBV5-6 and TRBJ2-7, is DAGVTQSPTHLIKTRGQQVTLRCSPKSGHDTVSWYQQALGQGPQFIFQYYEEEERQRGNFPDRFSGHQFPNYSSELNVNALLLGDSALYLCASSLWLAPEQYFGPGTRLTVT.

This clonotype has at least ten counts. This chain joins TRBV20-1 and TRBJ2-7; no definite D call. Germline V gives CDR1 DFQATT, CDR2 SNEGSKA (reference sequence). Deletions cut 0 bases from V and 3 bases from J, with 9 bases between. This CDR3 is built from 13 residues. The DNA for the CDR3 is TGCAGTGCTAGAGAACAGCGCTTCTACGAGCAGTACTTC. It translates to CSAREQRFYEQYF.

This clonotype was counted between two and nine times. The V call is TRBV28, the J call TRBJ1-5; a possible D gene is TRBD1 (6 bases). Trimming shortened V by 5 bases and J by 4 bases, and 15 bases separated the two germline ends. Germline CDR1 MDHEN, CDR2 SYDVKM. The CDR3 runs 15 residues. CDR3 residues: CASSEAGTNNQPQHF. The CDR3, as DNA: TGTGCCAGCAGTGAGGCCGGGACAAATAATCAGCCCCAGCATTTT.

Concerning this clonotype itself: A much bigger clone sits one base away, suggesting this may be a read error. The chain combines TRBV5-1 with TRBJ2-3; TRBD1 aligns across 7 bases. CDR3 length: 14 amino acids. J gave up 2 bases and V 4 bases, and 4 bases lay outside the gene matches. Germline V gene sequence: CDR1 SGHRS, CDR2 YFSETQ. The CDR3 reads CASSVGQLTDTQYF. CDR3 sequence (DNA): TGCGCCAGCAGCGTGGGACAGCTCACAGATACGCAGTATTTT. Variable domain in full (rest from reference TRBV5-1 and TRBJ2-3): KAGVTQTPRYLIKTRGQQVTLSCSPISGHRSVSWYQQTPGQGLQFLFEYFSETQRNKGNFPGRFSGRQFSNSRSEMNVSTLELGDSALYLCASSVGQLTDTQYFGPGTRLTVL.